This entry is about one TCR beta chain. This clonotype was found a few times. The antigen it recognizes is unknown. The record has no base qualities; no much larger clone is one base away. The receptor library was made with RT-PCR. The run used an Illumina HiSeq 2500. The public reads were quality trimmed at Q25 with fastp and then assembled into clones with MiXCR by TCRdb, keeping productive beta chains. Entries that share a CDR3 protein sequence are merged under the most common genes and DNA. In all, the sample holds roughly 540,000 distinct CDR3 sequences, and roughly 25% of those were seen once. 2.5% to 3% of the sample is held by the ten biggest clonotypes. V is cut back by 0 bases and J by 8 bases, with 8 bases in the junction unmatched. The CDR3, cysteine through phenylalanine, is 16 amino acids long. CDR3 DNA is the only sequence kept; it has 48 bases, read in frame from the first base. The germline V gene supplies CDR1 LGHNA and CDR2 YNFKEQ.

This sample was included in a study of response to subunit inactivated influenza vaccine (dated by TCRdb to 2016 to 2019). In the study overall: To follow how T cells responded to a trivalent subunit inactivated influenza vaccine, the researchers relied on deep quantitative profiling of the T cell receptor repertoire.

What the authors observed across the whole study: It was suggested by the authors that each seasonal influenza vaccination may recruit only a limited number of new T cells.

Another study also made use of these data, one on T cells expressing NK-cell markers. That second publication adds: The TCR beta cDNA libraries were made using 5'RACE template switching, a step that added both a universal primer site and unique molecular identifiers. Three sorted T-cell subsets (CD3+CD56+NKG2C+, CD3+CD56+NKG2C- and CD3+CD56-NKG2C+) from several donors had their TCR beta-chain repertoires profiled. Seven of the eight sequenced donors were HCMV-seropositive and one was HCMV-seronegative. In several experiments an anti-gammadeltaTCR antibody was added to restrict sorting to alphabetaTCR-expressing T cells. In a handful of donors, the dominant CD3+CD56+NKG2C+ clonotypes were found to rank among the top 10 CD8+ clonotypes and to make up about 1.0-7.5% of CD8+ T cells. Those dominant clonotypes were again the most abundant among CD3+CD56-NKG2C+ cells in a handful of donors, at about 25-60.1%. Whether the expanded NKG2C-expressing T cell clones were specific for HCMV antigens remained unclear. The eight sequenced donors were randomly selected healthy volunteers, three men and five women. A commercial ELISA kit detecting HCMV-specific IgG in serum was used to determine HCMV serostatus. Ficoll density gradient centrifugation was used to isolate peripheral blood mononuclear cells from blood. CD4+ and CD8+ T cells were isolated from PBMC by magnetic immunoseparation with Miltenyi isolation kits. Synthesis of cDNA was primed from the TCR beta constant segment and was followed by two consecutive PCR amplification steps. Illumina HiSeq 2000/2500, MiSeq or NextSeq was used to sequence libraries as 2 x 150 bp reads. MIGEC was used to demultiplex reads and group reads by UMI, and MiTCR was used to assemble and quantify clonotypes. To exclude erroneous sequences, any TCR cDNA sequence not supported by at least two reads was discarded. The tcR package was used for downstream repertoire analysis, and clonotypes were matched between fractions using CDR3 nucleotide sequence together with V segment. VDJmatch was used to annotate antigen specificity against VDJdb, with one amino acid substitution in CDR3 allowed.

This sequence was found in a man in his forties or fifties who received an inactivated influenza vaccine. Donor details come from another sample of the same person, matched by shared clones. This sequence uses TRBV4-2 and TRBJ2-1; 9 bases in the junction line up with TRBD1. The sequencing here drew on CD4+ T cells sorted from PBMCs, taken about 12 days after vaccination. At the DNA level, the sequence is TGTGCCAGCAGCCAAGATTTACAGGGGGCGCGCTATGAGCAGTTCTTC. Its amino acids are CASSQDLQGARYEQFF.